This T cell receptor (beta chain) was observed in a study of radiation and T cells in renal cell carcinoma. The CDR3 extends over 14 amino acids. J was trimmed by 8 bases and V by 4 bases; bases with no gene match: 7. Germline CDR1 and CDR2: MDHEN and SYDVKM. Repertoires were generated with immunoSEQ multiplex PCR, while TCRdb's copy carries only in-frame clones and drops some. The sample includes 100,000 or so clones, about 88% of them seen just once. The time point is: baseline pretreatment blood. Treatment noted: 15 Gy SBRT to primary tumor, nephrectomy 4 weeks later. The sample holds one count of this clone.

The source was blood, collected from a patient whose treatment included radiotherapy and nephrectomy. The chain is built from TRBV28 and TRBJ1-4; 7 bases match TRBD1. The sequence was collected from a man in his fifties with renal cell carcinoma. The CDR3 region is CASSSGTVSEKLFF. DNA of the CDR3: TGTGCCAGCAGTTCCGGGACAGTTAGCGAAAAACTGTTTTTT.